This TCR beta chain was observed in a study of human T cells and chemical hapten exposure. This clonotype showed up just a few times. Its antigen is currently unknown. TCRdb used MiXCR to reprocess the RACE reads, holding one entry per CDR3 protein. Of approximately 110,000 distinct CDR3 sequences listed, 9.2% are singletons. Study-wide results and limits: Controls had significantly fewer large CDR3 similarity clusters than were formed by expanded TCRs. TCRs exceeding a frequency of 1 in 1000 stayed unchanged under DPC sensitization.

The sample's time point: patch test 2, 6 weeks after DPC sensitization. Documented treatment: therapeutic diphenylcyclopropenone sensitization with weekly scalp DPC. Blood draws came first, before each patch test. This clonotype was obtained from a woman in her forties with alopecia areata. Some clones in this sample may be carry-over from other donors' samples. Source: whole blood, taken in connection with sensitization to the hapten diphenylcyclopropenone (DPC).

The CDR3 sequence: CASSLRGPGELFF. CDR3 sequence (DNA): TGTGCCAGCAGTTTGCGGGGCCCCGGGGAGCTGTTTTTT. This chain links TRBV12-3 or TRBV12-4 with TRBJ2-2, with TRBD2 as a possible D gene (6 bases). V lost 3 bases and J lost 6, with 8 bases in between. The CDR3 length is 13 residues.